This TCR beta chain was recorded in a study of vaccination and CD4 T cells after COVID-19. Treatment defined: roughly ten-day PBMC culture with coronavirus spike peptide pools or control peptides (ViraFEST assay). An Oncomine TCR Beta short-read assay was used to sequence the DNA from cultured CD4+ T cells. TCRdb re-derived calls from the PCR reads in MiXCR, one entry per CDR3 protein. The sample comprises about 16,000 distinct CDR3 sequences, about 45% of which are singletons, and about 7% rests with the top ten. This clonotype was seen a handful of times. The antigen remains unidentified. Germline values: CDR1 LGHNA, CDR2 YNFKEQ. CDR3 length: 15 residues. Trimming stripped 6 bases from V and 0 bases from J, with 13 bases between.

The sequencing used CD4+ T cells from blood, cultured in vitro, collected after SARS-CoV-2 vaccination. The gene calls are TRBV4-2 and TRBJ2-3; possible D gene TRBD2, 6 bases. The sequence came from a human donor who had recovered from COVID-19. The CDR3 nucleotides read TGTGCCAGCAGGCTCGGGCGGGGTAGCACAGATACGCAGTATTTT. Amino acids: CASRLGRGSTDTQYF.